Listed below are T cell receptor beta chains from one sample, sequenced in a study of human T cells and chemical hapten exposure. From the reads, TCRdb called clonotypes with MiXCR, one entry per CDR3 protein. Counted here are 95,000 to 150,000 distinct CDR3 sequences, 8.5% to 9% occurring once; the ten biggest clones make up around 1.5%. Material: whole blood. Receptor source: a human donor in good health. Some clones in this sample may be carry-over from other donors' samples. CDR3s include the opening cysteine and the closing phenylalanine or tryptophan. A D gene is named only where the DNA matches it firmly. Rows may omit the clone size; those that give it use once, few, many or a size class.

size	length	J	D	V	DNA	CDR3
many	13	TRBJ2-7	TRBD2	TRBV10-2	TGCGCCAGCTTTGGCGGGGGGGGCTACGAGCAGTACTTC	CASFGGGGYEQYF
.	14	TRBJ2-7	TRBD2	TRBV6-2/TRBV6-3	TGTGCCAGCAGTCTAGCGGGGCGTTTCTACGAGCAGTACTTC	CASSLAGRFYEQYF
.	17	TRBJ2-3	TRBD1	TRBV7-2	TGTGCCAGCAGCTCTCTTCCCGGACAGGGTGGTTTAGATACGCAGTATTTT	CASSSLPGQGGLDTQYF
few	14	TRBJ2-1	TRBD1	TRBV10-2	TGCGCCAGCAGTCAGGGGGCCCTTAGCGATGAGCAGTTCTTC	CASSQGALSDEQFF
.	14	TRBJ2-7	TRBD2	TRBV2	TGTGCCAGCACGGTGCGGGAGGTATACTACGAGCAGTACTTC	CASTVREVYYEQYF
many	17	TRBJ2-1	TRBD2	TRBV6-2/TRBV6-3	TGTGCCAGCAGTTACTCGTGGAGCGGGGGGCCGGTCTATGAGCAGTTCTTC	CASSYSWSGGPVYEQFF
many	17	TRBJ2-1	.	TRBV7-9	TGTGCCAGCAGCTCTCGGACGGCTGGCGAAAGCTACAATGAGCAGTTCTTC	CASSSRTAGESYNEQFF
many	15	TRBJ1-2	.	TRBV6-2/TRBV6-3	TGTGCCAGCACTGCGAATGAGGATTCCGACTATGGCTACACCTTC	CASTANEDSDYGYTF
.	14	TRBJ2-1	.	TRBV5-8	TGTGCCAGCAGCTTGGACACGGGGTACAATGAGCAGTTCTTC	CASSLDTGYNEQFF
many	12	TRBJ2-3	.	TRBV27	TGTGCCAGCAGGGGCCGCACAGATACGCAGTATTTT	CASRGRTDTQYF
many	15	TRBJ1-1	.	TRBV6-5	TGTGCCAGCAGTACCGGGGGATTCGGGGACACTGAAGCTTTCTTT	CASSTGGFGDTEAFF
few	15	TRBJ2-1	.	TRBV9	TGTGCCTCCAACCGGGGTAGGGTACTGGGCAATGAGCAGTTCTTC	CASNRGRVLGNEQFF
.	18	TRBJ2-1	TRBD2	TRBV7-2	TGTGCCAGCAGCTTAGAACTAGCGGGGCCCAGCTCCTACAATGAGCAGTTCTTC	CASSLELAGPSSYNEQFF
many	12	TRBJ2-1	.	TRBV29-1	TGCAGCGTTGAGTACAGGTACAATGAGCAGTTCTTC	CSVEYRYNEQFF
.	16	TRBJ1-1	TRBD1	TRBV4-1	TGCGCCAGCAGCCAAGATAGGAAAGGGGGCAACACTGAAGCTTTCTTT	CASSQDRKGGNTEAFF
few	17	TRBJ1-1	.	TRBV6-5	TGTGCCAGCAGTTACTCTTCAGGGAGGATGGGGGGTACTGAAGCTTTCTTT	CASSYSSGRMGGTEAFF
few	14	TRBJ2-7	.	TRBV14	TGTGCCAGCAGCCAAGAGGCGGCGGCTAACGAGCAGTACTTC	CASSQEAAANEQYF
many	13	TRBJ2-3	.	TRBV3-1	TGTGCCAGCAGCCAGACTAGCACAGATACGCAGTATTTT	CASSQTSTDTQYF
few	15	TRBJ2-4	TRBD2	TRBV12-3/TRBV12-4	TGTGCCAGCAGTCCCACTAGCGGGGCCAAAAACATTCAGTACTTC	CASSPTSGAKNIQYF
many	14	TRBJ1-1	.	TRBV5-1	TGCGCCAGCTCCCCCGGCGGTCGGACTACTGAAGCTTTCTTT	CASSPGGRTTEAFF
few	13	TRBJ1-1	.	TRBV12-3/TRBV12-4	TGTGCCAGCAGTCAGTTTTGGGCGACTGAAGCTTTCTTT	CASSQFWATEAFF
.	16	TRBJ2-5	TRBD2	TRBV7-8	TGTGCCAGCAGCCACTCTGGGGCTAGCGGCCAAGAGACCCAGTACTTC	CASSHSGASGQETQYF
.	15	TRBJ2-7	TRBD2	TRBV5-1	TGCGCCAGCAGCTCCCGACTAGCGGGAGGTCACGAGCAGTACTTC	CASSSRLAGGHEQYF
few	17	TRBJ1-6	.	TRBV6-6	TGTGCCAGCAGTTACCCACGCAAGAGCTCCTATAATTCACCCCTCCACTTT	CASSYPRKSSYNSPLHF
few	13	TRBJ2-5	.	TRBV29-1	TGCAGCGTTCCGGGAGCCGCCCAAGAGACCCAGTACTTC	CSVPGAAQETQYF
few	16	TRBJ2-1	.	TRBV3-1	TGTGCCAGCAGCCCGCCCGGGACTCCCGTCGACAATGAGCAGTTCTTC	CASSPPGTPVDNEQFF
few	16	TRBJ2-2	TRBD1	TRBV5-1	TGCGCCAGCAGCTCGGACAGGGGCTATCGCACCGGGGAGCTGTTTTTT	CASSSDRGYRTGELFF
few	12	TRBJ2-7	.	TRBV28	TGTGCCAGCAGTTTTGGGATTTACGAGCAGTACTTC	CASSFGIYEQYF
few	14	TRBJ1-4	.	TRBV6-5	TGTGCCAGCAGTGCCGGCGGGGGCAGAGAAAAACTGTTTTTT	CASSAGGGREKLFF
.	14	TRBJ2-3	.	TRBV15	TGTGCCACCAAGCAGGGATCTAGCACAGATACGCAGTATTTT	CATKQGSSTDTQYF
many	20	TRBJ1-6	.	TRBV4-3	TGCGCCAGCAGCCAAGATTGGATCGGCACCACCTCCTCCTATAATTCACCCCTCCACTTT	CASSQDWIGTTSSYNSPLHF
many	12	TRBJ2-2	.	TRBV19	TGTGCCAGTTGGGACGTTCCCGGGGAGCTGTTTTTT	CASWDVPGELFF
.	15	TRBJ2-1	.	TRBV3-1	TGTGCCAGCAGCCACGCGGGTAGCTCCTACAATGAGCAGTTCTTC	CASSHAGSSYNEQFF
.	16	TRBJ2-5	.	TRBV3-1	TGTGCCAGCAGCCAAGCAACGACGATAGGCCAAGAGACCCAGTACTTC	CASSQATTIGQETQYF
many	15	TRBJ1-5	.	TRBV28	TGTGCCAGCCAGGACGGAGGAAGTAGCAATCAGCCCCAGCATTTT	CASQDGGSSNQPQHF
.	15	TRBJ2-1	.	TRBV6-2/TRBV6-3	TGTGCCAGCACCGAAACTAGGGGACCTACAGGCGAGCAGTTCTTC	CASTETRGPTGEQFF
.	14	TRBJ2-4	.	TRBV29-1	TGCAGCGTTGAAGATCAGGGGGCCAAAAACATTCAGTACTTC	CSVEDQGAKNIQYF
few	17	TRBJ2-6	.	TRBV27	TGTGCCAGCAGTTTTTCAGGGGGGGGTTCTGGGGCCAACGTCCTGACTTTC	CASSFSGGGSGANVLTF